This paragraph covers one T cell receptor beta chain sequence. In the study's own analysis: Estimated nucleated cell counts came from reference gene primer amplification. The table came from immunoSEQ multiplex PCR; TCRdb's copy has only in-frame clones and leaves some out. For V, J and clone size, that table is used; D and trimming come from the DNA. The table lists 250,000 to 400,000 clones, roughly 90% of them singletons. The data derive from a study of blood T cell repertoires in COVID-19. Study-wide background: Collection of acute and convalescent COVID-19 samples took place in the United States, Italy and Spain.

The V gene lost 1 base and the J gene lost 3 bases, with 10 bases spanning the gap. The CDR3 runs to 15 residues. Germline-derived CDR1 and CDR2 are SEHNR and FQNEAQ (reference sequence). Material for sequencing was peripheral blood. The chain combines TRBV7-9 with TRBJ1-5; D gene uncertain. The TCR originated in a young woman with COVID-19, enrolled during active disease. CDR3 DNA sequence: TGTGCCAGCAGCTTAGGTTGGGGAGACAATCAGCCCCAGCATTTT. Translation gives CASSLGWGDNQPQHF.